What follows are 24 T cell receptor beta chains derived from one specimen sequenced in a study of blood T cell repertoires in COVID-19. Measured with immunoSEQ multiplex PCR; TCRdb has only the in-frame clones, and not every one. The sample lists about 74,000 clones; nearly 80% were seen once. Sequencing used peripheral blood. All receptors derive from a human donor in a cohort sampled during active COVID-19.

The rearrangement uses TRBV29-1 and TRBJ1-3; the D gene is possibly TRBD1 (5 bases). V lost 4 bases and J lost 2, with 12 bases in between. CDR1 and CDR2 (germline): SQVTM, ANQGSEA. The CDR3 is 14 amino acids. This CDR3 reads CSVGMTDTGNTIYF. The CDR3 nucleotides are TGCAGCGTTGGGATGACAGACACTGGAAACACCATATATTTT.

The chain uses TRBV6-5 and TRBJ2-1; weak D call: TRBD2 (6 bases). CDR1 is MNHEY and CDR2 is SVGAGI in the germline V gene. CDR3 length: 15 residues. V was trimmed by 7 bases and J by 0 bases, leaving 13 bases between them. The CDR3 here is CASTRGIDSYNEQFF. CDR3 nucleotides: TGTGCCAGCACTCGGGGGATAGACTCCTACAATGAGCAGTTCTTC.

V and J are TRBV5-4 and TRBJ2-3, with 8 bases identical to TRBD2. After removal of 4 bases from V and 7 bases from J, the junction contained 11 bases not matched to a gene. The CDR3 totals 15 residues. Per germline, CDR1 SGHNT and CDR2 YYREEE (reference sequence). The CDR3 DNA follows: TGTGCCAGCAGCGAGTCGGGGGGGCTCCGCAATACGCAGTATTTT. Its protein is CASSESGGLRNTQYF. Variable domain in full (rest from reference TRBV5-4 and TRBJ2-3): ETGVTQSPTHLIKTRGQQVTLRCSSQSGHNTVSWYQQALGQGPQFIFQYYREEENGRGNFPPRFSGLQFPNYSSELNVNALELDDSALYLCASSESGGLRNTQYFGPGTRLTVL.

This chain uses TRBV7-6 with TRBJ2-7, with TRBD2 matching 7 bases. Germline trimming cut 5 bases from V and 5 bases from J; bases unmatched to any gene: 0. Germline V gene sequence: CDR1 SGHVS, CDR2 FNYEAQ. CDR3 length: 11 residues. The DNA for the CDR3 is TGTGCCAGCAGCGGGGGGGACGAGCAGTACTTC. Amino acid sequence: CASSGGDEQYF.

J is TRBJ1-3 and V is TRBV2, with D maybe TRBD1 (6 bases). The V gene's germline CDR1 is SNHLY and CDR2 FYNNEI. V was shortened by 6 bases and J by 3 bases, with 15 bases between the two germline ends. This CDR3 contains 15 residues. The CDR3: CASRTKTGYGNTIYF. Here the CDR3 DNA reads TGTGCCAGCAGAACCAAAACAGGGTATGGAAACACCATATATTTT.

This clone appeared a single time. The CDR3 spells CASSRGSGLTDTQYF. The CDR3 nucleotides are TGTGCCAGCAGTAGAGGCTCGGGACTCACAGATACGCAGTATTTT. The V gene is TRBV6-5, the J gene TRBJ2-3, with D possibly TRBD2 on 6 matching bases. CDR3 length: 15 amino acids. V was shortened by 5 bases and J by 2 bases, with 14 bases between the two germline ends. Germline V gene sequence: CDR1 MNHEY, CDR2 SVGAGI.

CDR3 residues: CASSSGNQRSTDTQYF. The CDR3 DNA is TGCGCCAGCAGCTCGGGGAACCAGCGGTCCACAGATACGCAGTATTTT. V usage is TRBV5-1 and J usage is TRBJ2-3; tentatively, D is TRBD2 (5 bases). Germline CDR1 is SGHRS and CDR2 is YFSETQ. V was shortened by 3 bases and J by 2 bases, with 16 bases between the two germline ends. This CDR3 spans 16 amino acids.

V is TRBV9 and J is TRBJ2-2, with D possibly matching TRBD1 (5 bases). The CDR3 consists of 16 residues. V was cut by 3 bases and J by 0 bases, with 12 bases left in between. Germline assignment: CDR1 SGDLS and CDR2 YYNGEE. The CDR3 protein is CASSAKRTTNTGELFF. The CDR3 DNA reads as TGTGCCAGCAGCGCCAAAAGGACAACGAACACCGGGGAGCTGTTTTTT. The entire variable domain, with the rest obtained from reference TRBV9 and TRBJ2-2, is as follows: DSGVTQTPKHLITATGQRVTLRCSPRSGDLSVYWYQQSLDQGLQFLIQYYNGEERAKGNILERFSAQQFPDLHSELNLSSLELGDSALYFCASSAKRTTNTGELFFGEGSRLTVL.

The chain is built from TRBV24-1 and TRBJ2-1; the match to TRBD1 covers 10 bases. V trimming: 2 bases; J trimming: 0 bases; junction bases outside the gene matches: 15. CDR1 is KGHDR and CDR2 is SFDVKD in the germline V gene. This CDR3 spans 21 amino acids. CDR3 sequence: CATSDSPGQGTPQSSYNEQFF. DNA for the CDR3: TGTGCCACCAGTGATTCCCCGGGACAGGGGACTCCCCAGAGCTCCTACAATGAGCAGTTCTTC.

CDR3: CSVRDRENEQFF. The CDR3 DNA reads TGCAGCGTACGGGACAGGGAAAATGAGCAGTTCTTC. This chain joins TRBV29-1 and TRBJ2-1; 9 bases are a match to TRBD1. The germline gives CDR1 SQVTM, CDR2 ANQGSEA. This CDR3 contains 12 residues. The V and J ends lost 6 bases and 7 bases, in that order; junction bases with no gene match: 4.

The chain links TRBV4-3 to TRBJ2-2, with D possibly matching TRBD2 (5 bases). The CDR3 extends over 16 amino acids. Germline V gene lookup returns CDR1 LGHNA and CDR2 YSLEER. The V and J ends lost 0 bases and 6 bases respectively, with 14 bases between them. CDR3 DNA sequence: TGCGCCAGCAGCCAAGATGGCGAGGGTATGGCCGGGGAGCTGTTTTTT. Protein product: CASSQDGEGMAGELFF.

The chain uses TRBV18 and TRBJ1-4; D is unclear. Trimming removed 6 bases from V and 0 bases from J, with 5 bases in between. CDR1 and CDR2 from the germline V gene are KGHSH and LQKENI. This CDR3 is built from 13 residues. The CDR3 here is CASSTATNEKLFF. DNA for the CDR3: TGTGCCAGCTCCACTGCAACTAATGAAAAACTGTTTTTT.

This chain uses TRBV6-2 or TRBV6-3 with TRBJ2-7; D is unresolved. This CDR3 contains 16 residues. Germline CDR1 and CDR2: MNHEY and SVGEGT. Between the trimmed V and J ends, which lost 2 bases and 0 bases, there was a span of 14 bases. The CDR3 region has the DNA TGTGCCAGCAGTTACCCCCCCCCTAGGAGCTCCTACGAGCAGTACTTC. Translation: CASSYPPPRSSYEQYF.

The chain recombines TRBV9 with TRBJ2-3; D is unresolved. Deletions cut 1 base from V and 6 bases from J, with 12 bases between. The germline V gene encodes CDR1 SGDLS and CDR2 YYNGEE. CDR3 length: 14 residues. CDR3 amino acids: CASSVSVVSDTQYF. CDR3 bases: TGTGCCAGCAGCGTATCGGTGGTTTCGGATACGCAGTATTTT.

The genes are TRBV6-5 and TRBJ2-7, with a tentative D call TRBD1 (5 bases). The CDR3 contains 15 residues. V lost 5 bases to trimming and J lost 4 bases, with 18 bases between them. The germline gives CDR1 MNHEY, CDR2 SVGAGI. CDR3 protein: CASSTHVGRAYEQYV. In DNA form, the CDR3 reads TGTGCCAGCAGTACCCACGTTGGCAGGGCGTACGAGCAGTACGTC.

V usage is TRBV7-3 and J usage is TRBJ2-2, with 7 bases identical to TRBD1. This CDR3 contains 15 residues. The germline gives CDR1 SGHTA, CDR2 FQGTGA. With V trimmed by 5 bases and J by 0 bases, 3 bases remained unmatched. The CDR3 DNA reads as TGTGCCAGCAGCCGACAGGGAGCGAACACCGGGGAGCTGTTTTTT. The encoded protein is CASSRQGANTGELFF.

The chain combines TRBV7-2 with TRBJ2-1, with 12 nucleotides matching TRBD2. Looked up from germline, CDR1 is SGHTA and CDR2 is FQGNSA. V shed 1 base, J shed 7 bases, and the junction held 8 bases outside the gene matches. The CDR3 consists of 17 residues. The CDR3 loop is CASSLGATSGSRNEQFF. DNA for the CDR3: TGTGCCAGCAGCTTAGGGGCGACTAGCGGGAGTCGGAATGAGCAGTTCTTC.

The V and J genes are TRBV28 and TRBJ2-5; D might be TRBD1 (5 bases). Germline-derived CDR1 and CDR2 are MDHEN and SYDVKM. V was shortened by 5 bases and J by 4 bases, with 17 bases between the two germline ends. The CDR3 sequence is 15 residues long. This chain's CDR3 is CASSPRRAQGETQYF. Written as DNA, the CDR3 is TGTGCCAGCAGTCCACGTCGCGCCCAGGGAGAGACCCAGTACTTC.

V gene TRBV30 combines with J gene TRBJ1-2; no clear D gene. V lost 0 bases and J 4 bases, leaving 9 bases between the germline ends. This CDR3 comprises 13 residues. CDR1 is GTSNPN and CDR2 is SVGIG in the germline V gene (reference sequence). As DNA, the CDR3 is TGTGCCTGGAGTGTACCGAACAGCTATGGCTACACCTTC. Its protein product is CAWSVPNSYGYTF.

This chain connects TRBV7-2 to TRBJ2-3; 7 bases match TRBD2. V shed 3 bases, J shed 5 bases, and the junction held 11 bases outside the gene matches. The CDR3 is made up of 16 amino acids. CDR1 is SGHTA and CDR2 is FQGNSA in the germline V gene. In nucleotides, the CDR3 is TGTGCCAGCAGCTTGGGAAGAGGGACTAAAGTAGATACGCAGTATTTT. Translation: CASSLGRGTKVDTQYF. The full variable domain, its missing parts supplied by reference TRBV7-2 and TRBJ2-3, is GAGVSQSPSNKVTEKGKDVELRCDPISGHTALYWYRQSLGQGLEFLIYFQGNSAPDKSGLPSDRFSAERTGGSVSTLTIQRTQQEDSAVYLCASSLGRGTKVDTQYFGPGTRLTVL.

The CDR3 sequence: CASNLIGPGGEQYF. The CDR3 DNA reads TGTGCCAGCAACCTAATAGGACCGGGGGGCGAGCAGTACTTC. V and J are TRBV6-5 and TRBJ2-7; 7 nucleotides agree with TRBD2. This CDR3 spans 14 amino acids. J lost 6 bases, V lost 7 bases, and 12 bases had no gene match. Germline loops: CDR1 MNHEY, CDR2 SVGAGI.

The chain combines TRBV18 with TRBJ2-3; 11 bases map to TRBD2. This CDR3 is 16 amino acids long. From germline, CDR1 is KGHSH and CDR2 LQKENI. V lost 4 bases to trimming and J lost 2 bases; unmatched junction nucleotides: 5. This chain's CDR3 is CASSLDSGRATDTQYF. CDR3 nucleotides: TGTGCCAGCTCACTTGATAGCGGGAGGGCCACAGATACGCAGTATTTT.

V and J are TRBV15 and TRBJ2-6; tentative D call: TRBD1 (6 bases). The CDR3 sequence is 14 residues long. V shed 4 bases and J shed 4 bases, with 8 bases lying between them. Germline V gives CDR1 LNHNV, CDR2 YYDKDF (reference sequence). CDR3 coding DNA: TGTGCCACCAGCACAGGGGCAGGGGCCAACGTCCTGACTTTC. It encodes CATSTGAGANVLTF.

This rearrangement joins TRBV4-1 to TRBJ1-5; 10 bases are shared with TRBD1. The CDR3 is made up of 16 amino acids. The germline CDR1 and CDR2 sequences are MGHRA and YSYEKL. V gave up 4 bases and J gave up 7 bases; unmatched junction bases: 10. CDR3 sequence reads: CASSLSGQGIEQPQHF. The CDR3 bases are TGCGCCAGCAGCCTTTCGGGACAGGGGATCGAGCAGCCCCAGCATTTT.